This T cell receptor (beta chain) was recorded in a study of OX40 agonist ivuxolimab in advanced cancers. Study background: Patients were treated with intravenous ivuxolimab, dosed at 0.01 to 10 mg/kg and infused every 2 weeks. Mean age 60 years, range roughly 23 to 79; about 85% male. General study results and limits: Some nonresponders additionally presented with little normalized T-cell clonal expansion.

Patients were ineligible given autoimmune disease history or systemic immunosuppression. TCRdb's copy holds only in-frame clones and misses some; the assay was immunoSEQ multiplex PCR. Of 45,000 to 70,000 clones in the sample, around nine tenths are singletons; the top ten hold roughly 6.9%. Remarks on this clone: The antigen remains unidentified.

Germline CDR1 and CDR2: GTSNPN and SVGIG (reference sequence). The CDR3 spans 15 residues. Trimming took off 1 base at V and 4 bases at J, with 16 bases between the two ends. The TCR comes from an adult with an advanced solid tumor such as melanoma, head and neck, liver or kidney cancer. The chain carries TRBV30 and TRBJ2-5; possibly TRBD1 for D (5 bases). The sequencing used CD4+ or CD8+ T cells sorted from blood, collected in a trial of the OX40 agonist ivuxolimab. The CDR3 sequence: CAWSATLGARETQYF. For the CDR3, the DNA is TGTGCCTGGAGTGCCACTCTTGGGGCTCGAGAGACCCAGTACTTC.